A selection of T cell receptor beta chains follows, all from one sample in a study of memory CD4+ T cells and cytomegalovirus serostatus. Profiling relied on immunoSEQ multiplex PCR, and the TCRdb table lists in-frame clones only, not all of them. The sample lists around 54,000 clones; about 73% were seen once. The specimen sequenced was memory CD4+ T cells from blood. The origin of the receptors is an adult in good health and CMV-seropositive. Both conserved end residues are part of each CDR3. The D gene is left open where the match is weak. Only some rows state a clone size, as once, few, many or a class for expanded clones.

J	size	D	V	DNA	CDR3
TRBJ2-5	-	TRBD1	TRBV18	TGTGCCAGCTCACCCGGACAGGGGGGGCCAGAGACCCAGTACTTC	CASSPGQGGPETQYF
TRBJ1-5	-	TRBD1	TRBV28	TGTGCCAGCAGTCCCGGACAGGGCAATCAGCCCCAGCATTTT	CASSPGQGNQPQHF
TRBJ2-7	-	-	TRBV7-9	TGTGCCAGCAGGCGCAACGCGGCCGAGCAGTACTTC	CASRRNAAEQYF
TRBJ1-1	-	TRBD1	TRBV4-2	TGTGCCAGCAGCGGAGGACAGGGCGCCACTGAAGCTTTCTTT	CASSGGQGATEAFF
TRBJ1-1	-	TRBD1	TRBV7-2	TGTGCCAGCAGCTTAGATCGACAGGGGGGAGCTTTCTTT	CASSLDRQGGAFF
TRBJ1-4	-	-	TRBV10-2	TGCGCCAGCAGTCGGGGGGCTAGTGAAAAACTGTTTTTT	CASSRGASEKLFF
TRBJ1-3	-	-	TRBV6-6	TGTGCCAGCAGGAAGACCGGGACCCTCTCTGGAAACACCATATATTTT	CASRKTGTLSGNTIYF
TRBJ1-5	-	TRBD1	TRBV7-8	TGTGCCAGCAGCTTCGACAGGGTTCAGCCCCAGCATTTT	CASSFDRVQPQHF
TRBJ1-5	-	-	TRBV7-8	TGTGCCAGCAGCTCCTTCGGGGGGGAGGTGCCCCAGCATTTT	CASSSFGGEVPQHF
TRBJ2-2	-	-	TRBV11-3	TGTGCCAGCAGCTTAGATTCAAGAAATCCCGGGGAGCTGTTTTTT	CASSLDSRNPGELFF
TRBJ1-1	-	-	TRBV11-2	TGTGCCAGCAGCTTAGATCCCCGGAGAATGAACACTGAAGCTTTCTTT	CASSLDPRRMNTEAFF
TRBJ1-2	-	-	TRBV29-1	TGCAGCGTTGAGGAGGGGAGGTATGGCTACACCTTC	CSVEEGRYGYTF
TRBJ2-7	few	TRBD2	TRBV10-1	TGCGCCCGTTCGTGGGCTAGCGGTACCTACGAGCAGTACTTC	CARSWASGTYEQYF
TRBJ2-3	-	-	TRBV30	TGTGCCTGCGAACAGGGTACAGATACGCAGTATTTT	CACEQGTDTQYF
TRBJ2-1	-	TRBD2	TRBV5-1	TGCGCCAGCAGCCCCGGGGGGGGCTCCTACAATGAGCAGTTCTTC	CASSPGGGSYNEQFF
TRBJ1-2	-	-	TRBV7-9	TGTGCCAGCAGCCTCCCCCTTGGAGGCTCCTATGGCTACACCTTC	CASSLPLGGSYGYTF
TRBJ2-7	-	-	TRBV5-4	TGTGCCAGCAGCTTAGGCTTCCCCTACGAGCAGTACTTC	CASSLGFPYEQYF
TRBJ1-5	-	-	TRBV7-2	TGTGCCAGCAGCTTAAGCGCCGGGACGGCGGGTCAGCCCCAGCATTTT	CASSLSAGTAGQPQHF
TRBJ2-3	-	-	TRBV6-1	TGTGCCAGCAGTGAAAGGCCACGGGGGGATACGCAGTATTTT	CASSERPRGDTQYF
TRBJ2-2	-	-	TRBV28	TGTGCCAGCAGTTTGGGACCAGACACCGGGGAGCTGTTTTTT	CASSLGPDTGELFF
TRBJ2-7	-	TRBD2	TRBV7-6	TGTGCCAGCAGCTTATCAACTAGCGGGGTCCTTACCGAGCAGTACTTC	CASSLSTSGVLTEQYF
TRBJ1-2	-	-	TRBV5-1	TGCGCCAGCAGCGAAGGGGGGCCCGGGGGCTACACCTTC	CASSEGGPGGYTF
TRBJ1-1	few	-	TRBV6-1	TGTGCCAGCAGTACAGGGCTGAACACTGAAGCTTTCTTT	CASSTGLNTEAFF
TRBJ2-7	-	-	TRBV4-1	TGCGCCAGCAGCCAAGATTCAGCTCCCCTACGATGGCAGTACTTC	CASSQDSAPLRWQYF
TRBJ1-4	-	TRBD1	TRBV5-5	TGTGCCAGCAACGACCACCGGGACAGGGAGTTTTCTTACTATGAAAAACTGTTTTTT	CASNDHRDREFSYYEKLFF
TRBJ2-1	few	TRBD2	TRBV10-3	TGTGCCATCAGTCTTTTCGGGACTAGCGGGTACAATGAGCAGTTCTTC	CAISLFGTSGYNEQFF
TRBJ1-5	-	-	TRBV6-5	TGTGCCAGCAGTTACAGCCGCGACAGCCGCAATCAGCCCCAGCATTTT	CASSYSRDSRNQPQHF
TRBJ2-3	few	TRBD2	TRBV7-8	TGTGCCAGCAGCCCCACTAGCGGGAGGAACACAGATACGCAGTATTTT	CASSPTSGRNTDTQYF
TRBJ2-7	-	-	TRBV9	TGTGCCAGCAGCGTCGCGGGGTCCACCTACGAGCAGTACTTC	CASSVAGSTYEQYF
TRBJ1-2	-	-	TRBV6-5	TGTGCCAGCATCTCGAGGAGGGGTGGTGGCTACACCTTC	CASISRRGGGYTF
TRBJ1-5	few	-	TRBV19	TGTGCCAGTAGTATTGCCAATCAGCCCCAGCATTTT	CASSIANQPQHF
TRBJ2-2	few	-	TRBV18	TGTGCCAGCTCACCCCTGGCCAGATCAAACACCGGGGAGCTGTTTTTT	CASSPLARSNTGELFF
TRBJ2-6	few	-	TRBV18	TGTGCCAGCTCACCTCAGTGGGACTGGAGCTCTGGGGCCAACGTCCTGACTTTC	CASSPQWDWSSGANVLTF
TRBJ1-1	-	-	TRBV28	TGTGCCAGCAGTTTACAGGGGCGGGAAGCTTTCTTT	CASSLQGREAFF
TRBJ2-7	-	TRBD1	TRBV11-2	TGTGCCAGCAGCTCAGGCCTAGGACAGGCCTACGAGCAGTACTTC	CASSSGLGQAYEQYF